Listed below are T cell receptor beta chains from one sample, sequenced in a study of T-cell reconstitution after alpha-beta-depleted transplantation in children. Via MiXCR, TCRdb re-called the PCR reads, giving one row per CDR3 protein. The repertoire holds around 450,000 distinct CDR3 sequences, with 43% as singletons. The sequenced sample was PBMCs, obtained before TCRalphabeta/CD19-depleted stem cell transplant. All receptors come from a girl aged 2 to 10 with aplastic anemia, due to receive a stem cell transplant. Both conserved end residues are trimmed from each CDR3. D genes are given only for firm matches. Expanded clones get a size class; other rows say once, few or many, or leave the size out.

V	size	J	D	CDR3
TRBV6-5	once	TRBJ2-5	-	ASSYKRPGAQY
TRBV20-1	few	TRBJ2-5	-	SASSVMQTQY
TRBV28	-	TRBJ1-5	-	ASSLSGLGNQPQH
TRBV20-1	-	TRBJ2-1	-	SAKGGAGYNEQF
TRBV5-1	-	TRBJ2-2	TRBD2	ASTGPSGAHRELF
TRBV29-1	many	TRBJ1-1	-	SLKWGNTEAF
TRBV7-3	many	TRBJ2-5	-	ASSLEPKETQY
TRBV12-3/TRBV12-4	few	TRBJ2-3	-	ASSFIAGAPTDTQY
TRBV29-1	-	TRBJ2-1	-	SVELRGGQF
TRBV6-2/TRBV6-3	many	TRBJ1-2	-	ASRHPIETWEFYGYT
TRBV7-2	-	TRBJ2-7	TRBD1	ASSLVRDRGEQY
TRBV12-3/TRBV12-4	many	TRBJ1-1	-	ASSLNRNTEAF